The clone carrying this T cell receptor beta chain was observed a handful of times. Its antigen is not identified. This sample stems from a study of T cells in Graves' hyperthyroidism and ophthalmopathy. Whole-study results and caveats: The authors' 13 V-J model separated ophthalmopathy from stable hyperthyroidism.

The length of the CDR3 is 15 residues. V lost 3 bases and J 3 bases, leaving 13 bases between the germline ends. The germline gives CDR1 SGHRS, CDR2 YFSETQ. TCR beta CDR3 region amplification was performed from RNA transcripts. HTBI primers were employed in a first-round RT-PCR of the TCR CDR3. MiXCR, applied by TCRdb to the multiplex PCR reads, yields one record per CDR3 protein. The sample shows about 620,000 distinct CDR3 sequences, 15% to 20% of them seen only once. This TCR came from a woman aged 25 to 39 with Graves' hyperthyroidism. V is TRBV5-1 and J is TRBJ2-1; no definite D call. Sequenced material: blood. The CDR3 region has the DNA TGCGCCAGCAGCTCCGGCCGTGGCGGCTACAATGAGCAGTTCTTC. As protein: CASSSGRGGYNEQFF.